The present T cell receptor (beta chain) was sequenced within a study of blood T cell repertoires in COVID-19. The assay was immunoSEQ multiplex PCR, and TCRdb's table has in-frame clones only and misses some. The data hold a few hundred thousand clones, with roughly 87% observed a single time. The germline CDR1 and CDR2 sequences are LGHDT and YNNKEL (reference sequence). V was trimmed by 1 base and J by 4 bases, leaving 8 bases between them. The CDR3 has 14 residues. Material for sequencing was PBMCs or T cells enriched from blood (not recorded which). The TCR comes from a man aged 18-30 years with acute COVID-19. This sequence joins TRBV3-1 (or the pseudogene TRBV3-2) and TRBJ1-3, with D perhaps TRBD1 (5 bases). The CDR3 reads CASSQAGGGNTIYF. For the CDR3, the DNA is TGTGCCAGCAGCCAAGCCGGGGGAGGAAACACCATATATTTT.